This T cell receptor (beta chain) was captured in a study of T cells after yellow fever vaccination. About this clonotype itself: The target antigen is unknown.

General study findings and limits: The bulk population could contribute abundant contaminating clonotypes to FACS-sorted repertoires. CD4 and CD8 compartments shared a small share of clonotypes. Weaker, the secondary response had a peak occurring faster, on day 5 versus 15. Detected again after the booster were most primary-vaccination clones, at 96% CD4 and 88% CD8.

TCRdb re-analysed the 5' RACE reads in MiXCR, keeping a single row per CDR3 protein. The table shows some 340,000 distinct CDR3 sequences, with about 10% occurring only once. Sequences were derived from CD4+ T cells sorted from PBMCs, sampled 45 days after the yellow fever booster vaccination. This TCR was recovered from a man aged 18 to 35 who received the YFV17D yellow fever vaccine.

The CDR3 loop reads CAWSAGYTNQPQHF. The CDR3 DNA reads as TGTGCCTGGAGTGCCGGGTATACCAATCAGCCCCAGCATTTT. The chain is built from TRBV30 and TRBJ1-5; D gene ambiguous. This CDR3 spans 14 amino acids. The germline gives CDR1 GTSNPN, CDR2 SVGIG (reference sequence). Between the trimmed V and J ends, which lost 1 base and 3 bases, there was a span of 10 bases.